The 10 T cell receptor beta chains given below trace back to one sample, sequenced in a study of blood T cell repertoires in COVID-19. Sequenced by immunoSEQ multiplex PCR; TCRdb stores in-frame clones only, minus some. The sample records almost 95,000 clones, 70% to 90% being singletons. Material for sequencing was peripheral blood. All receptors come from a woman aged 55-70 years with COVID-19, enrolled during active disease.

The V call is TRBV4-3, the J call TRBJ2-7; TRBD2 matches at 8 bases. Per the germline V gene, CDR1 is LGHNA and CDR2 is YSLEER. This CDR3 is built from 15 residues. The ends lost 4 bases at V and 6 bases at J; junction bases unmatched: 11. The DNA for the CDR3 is TGCGCCAGCAGCCTTCGGGTTAGCGGGGATAGCGAGCAGTACTTC. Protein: CASSLRVSGDSEQYF.

This chain's CDR3 is CASSRIARGATNEKLFF. The CDR3 DNA reads as TGTGCCAGCAGTCGCATTGCCAGGGGTGCAACTAATGAAAAACTGTTTTTT. V is TRBV6-6 and J is TRBJ1-4; weak D call: TRBD1 (6 bases). CDR3 length: 17 residues. Germline CDR1 reads MNHNY; CDR2 reads SVGAGI (reference sequence). Trimming cost V 5 bases and J 0 bases, with 16 bases left between them.

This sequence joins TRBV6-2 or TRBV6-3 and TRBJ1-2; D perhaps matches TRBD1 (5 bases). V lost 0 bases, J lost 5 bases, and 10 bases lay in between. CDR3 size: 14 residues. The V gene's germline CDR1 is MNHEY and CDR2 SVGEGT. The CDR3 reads CASSYSLGRYGYTF. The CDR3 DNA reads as TGTGCCAGCAGTTACTCTCTGGGGCGGTATGGCTACACCTTC.

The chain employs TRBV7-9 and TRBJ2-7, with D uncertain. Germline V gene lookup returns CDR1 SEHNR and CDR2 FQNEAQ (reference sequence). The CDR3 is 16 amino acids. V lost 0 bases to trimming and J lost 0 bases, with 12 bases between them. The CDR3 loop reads CASSLANRAGSYEQYF. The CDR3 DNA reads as TGTGCCAGCAGCTTAGCCAACCGAGCTGGCTCCTACGAGCAGTACTTC.

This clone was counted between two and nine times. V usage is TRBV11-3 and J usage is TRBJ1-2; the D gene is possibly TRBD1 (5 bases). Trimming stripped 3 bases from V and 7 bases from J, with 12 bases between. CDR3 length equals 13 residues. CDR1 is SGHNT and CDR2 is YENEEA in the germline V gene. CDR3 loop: CASSLRQGSGYTF. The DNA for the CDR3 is TGTGCCAGCAGCTTGAGGCAGGGTAGTGGCTACACCTTC.

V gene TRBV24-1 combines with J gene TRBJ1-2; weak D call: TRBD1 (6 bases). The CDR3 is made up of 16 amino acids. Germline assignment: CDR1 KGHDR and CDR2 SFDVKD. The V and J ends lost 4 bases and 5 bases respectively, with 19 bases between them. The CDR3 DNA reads TGTGCCACCAGTGAGGGGGACACCAGGGGAAGATATGGCTACACCTTC. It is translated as CATSEGDTRGRYGYTF.

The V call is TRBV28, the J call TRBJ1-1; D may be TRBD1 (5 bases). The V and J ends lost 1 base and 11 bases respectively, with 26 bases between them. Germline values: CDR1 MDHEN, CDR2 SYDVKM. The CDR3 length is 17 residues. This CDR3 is CASSLYVGSGGTGGAFF. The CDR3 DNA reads TGTGCCAGCAGTTTATACGTCGGTTCGGGAGGGACCGGGGGTGCTTTCTTT.

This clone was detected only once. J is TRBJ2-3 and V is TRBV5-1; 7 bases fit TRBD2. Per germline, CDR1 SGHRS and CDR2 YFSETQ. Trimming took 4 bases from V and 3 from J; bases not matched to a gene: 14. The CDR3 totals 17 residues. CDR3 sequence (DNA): TGCGCCAGCAGCGTGATACCGGACTGGGGGGGGACAGATACGCAGTATTTT. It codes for CASSVIPDWGGTDTQYF. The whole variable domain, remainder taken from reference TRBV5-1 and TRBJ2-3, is KAGVTQTPRYLIKTRGQQVTLSCSPISGHRSVSWYQQTPGQGLQFLFEYFSETQRNKGNFPGRFSGRQFSNSRSEMNVSTLELGDSALYLCASSVIPDWGGTDTQYFGPGTRLTVL.

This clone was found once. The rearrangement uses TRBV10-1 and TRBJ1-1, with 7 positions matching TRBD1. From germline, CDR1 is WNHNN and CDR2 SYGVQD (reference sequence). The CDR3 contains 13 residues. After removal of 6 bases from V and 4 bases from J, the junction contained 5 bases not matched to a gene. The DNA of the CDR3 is TGCGCCAGCAGACAGGGGTCGACCACTGAAGCTTTCTTT. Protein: CASRQGSTTEAFF.

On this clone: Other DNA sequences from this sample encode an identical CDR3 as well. The CDR3 nucleotides are TGTGCCAGCAGTCTTGACAGATACTCCTACGAGCAGTACTTC. It codes for CASSLDRYSYEQYF. This rearrangement joins TRBV7-2 to TRBJ2-7, with a weak D call TRBD1 (5 bases). This CDR3 has 14 amino acids. CDR1 SGHTA and CDR2 FQGNSA come from the germline V gene. The V end lost 6 bases, the J end lost 0 bases, and 12 bases lay between the germline ends.